Shown below are 26 T cell receptor beta chains from a single sample sequenced in a study of cytomegalovirus exposure and HLA in healthy donors. 60 Vbeta and 13 Jbeta primers were used in PCR. The assay was immunoSEQ multiplex PCR, and TCRdb's table has in-frame clones only and misses some. The sample lists some 150,000 clones; around 70% were seen once. Specimen: PBMCs. The receptors were gathered from a woman in her 30s in good health and CMV-seronegative.

V gene TRBV7-8 combines with J gene TRBJ2-5; D perhaps matches TRBD2 (5 bases). V lost 7 bases to trimming and J lost 3 bases, with 12 bases between them. The CDR3 loop spans 13 amino acids. From germline, CDR1 is SGHVS and CDR2 FQNEAQ. The chain's CDR3 is CASKAADEETQYF. The DNA for the CDR3 is TGTGCCAGCAAAGCAGCGGATGAAGAGACCCAGTACTTC.

V is TRBV5-5 and J is TRBJ1-3, with 8 bases matching TRBD1. Looked up from germline, CDR1 is SGHKS and CDR2 is YYEKEE (reference sequence). There are 15 residues in the CDR3. J gave up 4 bases and V 5 bases, and 8 bases lay outside the gene matches. CDR3: CASRRQGAWGNTIYF. The DNA for the CDR3 is TGTGCCAGCAGACGCCAGGGGGCTTGGGGAAACACCATATATTTT.

The rearrangement uses TRBV7-8 and TRBJ2-7, with TRBD2 identical over 7 bases. There are 15 residues in the CDR3. Germline CDR1 SGHVS, CDR2 FQNEAQ. The V and J ends lost 0 bases and 3 bases, in that order; junction bases with no gene match: 5. In nucleotides, the CDR3 is TGTGCCAGCAGCTTAGCGGCTAGCGGATACTACGAGCAGTACTTC. Protein sequence: CASSLAASGYYEQYF. Together with reference TRBV7-8 and TRBJ2-7, the CDR3 gives the full variable domain: GAGVSQSPRYKVAKRGQDVALRCDPISGHVSLFWYQQALGQGPEFLTYFQNEAQLDKSGLPSDRFFAERPEGSVSTLKIQRTQQEDSAVYLCASSLAASGYYEQYFGPGTRLTVT.

Here the CDR3 DNA reads TGTGCCAGCAGTAACCTATGGGCCTCTGAAGCTTTCTTT. Its protein product is CASSNLWASEAFF. V gene TRBV6-5 combines with J gene TRBJ1-1; D is unresolved. Trimming cost V 5 bases and J 6 bases, with 13 bases left between them. In germline, CDR1 is MNHEY, CDR2 SVGAGI. CDR3 size: 13 residues.

V is TRBV29-1 and J is TRBJ1-2; the D is unclear. The length of the CDR3 is 13 residues. Looked up from germline, CDR1 is SQVTM and CDR2 is ANQGSEA. V was trimmed by 3 bases and J by 2 bases, leaving 10 bases between them. CDR3 in amino acids: CSVEDTENYGYTF. DNA for the CDR3: TGCAGCGTTGAGGATACAGAGAACTATGGCTACACCTTC. The variable domain in full, with the rest retrieved from reference TRBV29-1 and TRBJ1-2, is SAVISQKPSRDICQRGTSLTIQCQVDSQVTMMFWYRQQPGQSLTLIATANQGSEATYESGFVIDKFPISRPNLTFSTLTVSNMSPEDSSIYLCSVEDTENYGYTFGSGTRLTVV.

Here the CDR3 DNA reads TGTGCCAGTAGTATCCGGGACAGGGGGCTCTCTGGGGCCAACGTCCTGACTTTC. It codes for CASSIRDRGLSGANVLTF. This rearrangement joins TRBV19 to TRBJ2-6; TRBD1 aligns across 12 bases. The CDR3 has 18 residues. With V trimmed by 3 bases and J by 0 bases, 3 bases remained unmatched. Per the germline V gene, CDR1 is LNHDA and CDR2 is SQIVND (reference sequence).

This chain links TRBV30 with TRBJ2-3; TRBD2 matches at 13 bases. CDR3 length: 14 amino acids. The V gene end was trimmed by 5 bases and the J gene end by 2 bases; junction bases not matched to a gene: 1. The germline V gene has CDR1 GTSNPN and CDR2 SVGIG (reference sequence). The DNA for the CDR3 is TGTGCCTGGGGGACTAGCGGGAACACAGATACGCAGTATTTT. Protein product: CAWGTSGNTDTQYF.

This clone turned up a few times. The chain recombines TRBV6-1 with TRBJ1-5; 8 nucleotides align to TRBD1. V trimming: 8 bases; J trimming: 5 bases; junction bases outside the gene matches: 11. This CDR3 has 15 residues. Germline loops: CDR1 MNHNS, CDR2 SASEGT. The CDR3 is CASGWTGRIDQPQHF. The CDR3 nucleotides are TGTGCCAGCGGATGGACAGGGCGTATAGATCAGCCCCAGCATTTT.

The gene calls are TRBV11-3 and TRBJ2-1; D is possibly TRBD2 (5 bases). The V end lost 3 bases, the J end lost 8 bases, and 17 bases lay between the germline ends. The germline V gene has CDR1 SGHNT and CDR2 YENEEA. The CDR3 contains 15 residues. The DNA for the CDR3 is TGTGCCAGCAGCTTGCGGGCAGCGCAAGGCTATGAGCAGTTCTTC. Its translation: CASSLRAAQGYEQFF.

The sample holds a few counts of this clone. The rearrangement joins TRBV6-1 to TRBJ2-3, with 14 bases that match TRBD2. The length of the CDR3 is 15 residues. The J segment lost 4 bases and the V segment lost 10 bases, leaving 7 bases of the junction unmatched. Germline CDR1 is MNHNS and CDR2 is SASEGT. CDR3 nucleotides: TGTGCCAACTCGGGACTAGCGGGAGTTCCAGATACGCAGTATTTT. Encoded protein: CANSGLAGVPDTQYF.

This sequence joins TRBV9 and TRBJ1-1, with D maybe TRBD1 (5 bases). Trimming stripped 0 bases from V and 5 bases from J, with 14 bases between. This CDR3 contains 15 residues. CDR1 is SGDLS, CDR2 YYNGEE, per germline. CDR3 in DNA: TGTGCCAGCAGCGTAGCTTCGGGGGGAGGGACTGAAGCTTTCTTT. Protein sequence: CASSVASGGGTEAFF.

This clone was seen more than once but under ten times. The chain links TRBV6-5 to TRBJ2-5; TRBD1 agrees at 7 bases. The V gene end was trimmed by 5 bases and the J gene end by 5 bases; junction bases not matched to a gene: 8. Germline loops: CDR1 MNHEY, CDR2 SVGAGI. The CDR3 covers 14 residues. This CDR3 reads CASSRSARGETQYF. For the CDR3, the DNA is TGTGCCAGCAGTCGTTCGGCCAGGGGGGAGACCCAGTACTTC.

The V and J genes are TRBV7-6 and TRBJ2-5; no clear D gene. Germline assignment: CDR1 SGHVS and CDR2 FNYEAQ. Trimming pared 0 bases from V and 4 bases from J, leaving 6 bases between. This CDR3 is built from 13 residues. CDR3 coding DNA: TGTGCCAGCAGCTTAGCGTTGAGAGAGACCCAGTACTTC. This sequence encodes CASSLALRETQYF.

The gene calls are TRBV4-2 and TRBJ1-6; no definite D call. The germline V and J ends were trimmed by 0 bases and 0 bases, with 12 bases remaining between them. CDR1 is LGHNA and CDR2 is YNFKEQ in the germline V gene. This CDR3 region has 18 residues. CDR3 nucleotide sequence: TGTGCCAGCAGCCAAGATTTGGGCGCAGACTCCTATAATTCACCCCTCCACTTT. It translates to CASSQDLGADSYNSPLHF.

The chain joins TRBV5-8 to TRBJ2-3; D might be TRBD2 (7 bases). V was pared by 1 base and J by 3 bases, with 15 bases between. The CDR3 is made up of 16 amino acids. Germline V lookup: CDR1 SGHTS, CDR2 YDEGEE. CDR3 in DNA: TGTGCCAGCAGCTTGTTTGGGGGGGCTTCAACAGATACGCAGTATTTT. Amino acids: CASSLFGGASTDTQYF.

J is TRBJ1-3 and V is TRBV18, with D possibly being TRBD1 (6 bases). V shed 2 bases and J shed 0 bases, with 17 bases lying between them. The CDR3 extends over 18 amino acids. Per the germline V gene, CDR1 is KGHSH and CDR2 is LQKENI. DNA of the CDR3: TGTGCCAGCTCACCAATTCCGGGGGGCGCCGGCTCTGGAAACACCATATATTTT. It translates to CASSPIPGGAGSGNTIYF.

The chain is built from TRBV5-1 and TRBJ2-7, with D maybe TRBD2 (6 bases). The CDR3 contains 13 residues. Trimming removed 3 bases from V and 1 base from J, with 8 bases in between. CDR1 is SGHRS, CDR2 YFSETQ, per germline. The CDR3 nucleotides are TGCGCCAGCAGCTCGGGAGCTTCCTACGAGCAGTACTTC. It translates to CASSSGASYEQYF.

The chain has TRBV19 and TRBJ2-2; D gene ambiguous. V lost 1 base, J lost 8 bases, and 5 bases lay in between. The CDR3 sequence is 12 residues long. Germline V CDR1 and CDR2: LNHDA, SQIVND (reference sequence). CDR3 loop: CASSIVAGELFF. DNA for the CDR3: TGTGCCAGTAGTATAGTTGCGGGGGAGCTGTTTTTT.

This chain uses TRBV14 with TRBJ2-3; D is perhaps TRBD2 (6 bases). The germline gives CDR1 SGHDN, CDR2 FVKESK. V was pared by 4 bases and J by 3 bases, with 17 bases between. The CDR3 covers 16 residues. CDR3 nucleotides: TGTGCCAGCAGCCCCTGGGGTAGCGGCGTAACAGATACGCAGTATTTT. The encoded protein is CASSPWGSGVTDTQYF.

The table lists this clone with a count of one. The chain carries TRBV29-1 and TRBJ2-3, with TRBD2 identical over 7 bases. Germline-derived CDR1 and CDR2 are SQVTM and ANQGSEA. V gave up 4 bases and J gave up 0 bases; unmatched junction bases: 4. The length of the CDR3 is 14 residues. The CDR3 nucleotides are TGCAGCGTTGGTCGGGACTACAGCACAGATACGCAGTATTTT. It specifies CSVGRDYSTDTQYF.

J is TRBJ2-3 and V is TRBV6-1; unclear D gene. V lost 2 bases to trimming and J lost 2 bases, with 14 bases between them. CDR1 is MNHNS, CDR2 SASEGT, per germline. This CDR3 spans 16 amino acids. The DNA for the CDR3 is TGTGCCAGCAGTGAAAGGTGGCCTAGGTCCACAGATACGCAGTATTTT. This sequence encodes CASSERWPRSTDTQYF.

The gene calls are TRBV19 and TRBJ2-1, with D possibly being TRBD2 (5 bases). Trimming stripped 5 bases from V and 13 bases from J, with 21 bases between. The CDR3 sequence is 14 residues long. CDR1 is LNHDA, CDR2 SQIVND, per germline (reference sequence). The CDR3 reads CASSDQGRERKQFF. The CDR3 nucleotides are TGTGCCAGTAGTGATCAAGGTAGGGAGCGGAAACAGTTCTTC.

The genes are TRBV6-5 and TRBJ1-2, with D unresolved. This CDR3 contains 14 residues. Trimming shortened V by 0 bases and J by 8 bases, and 13 bases separated the two germline ends. The germline V gene encodes CDR1 MNHEY and CDR2 SVGAGI. CDR3 DNA: TGTGCCAGCAGTTACTCGAGGCAAGGTGTGGGCTACACCTTC. Translation gives CASSYSRQGVGYTF.

This rearrangement joins TRBV7-9 to TRBJ1-1; D remains ambiguous. Per the germline V gene, CDR1 is SEHNR and CDR2 is FQNEAQ (reference sequence). Trimming removed 11 bases from V and 1 base from J, with 20 bases in between. This CDR3 has 15 amino acids. As DNA, the CDR3 is TGTGCCCTTCCGACGGGGTCAGAGGGGAACACTGAAGCTTTCTTT. Translating it yields CALPTGSEGNTEAFF.

This chain connects TRBV6-5 to TRBJ2-7; TRBD1 matches 9 bases. With V trimmed by 5 bases and J by 6 bases, 11 bases remained unmatched. CDR3 length: 15 residues. Looked up from germline, CDR1 is MNHEY and CDR2 is SVGAGI. The CDR3 DNA reads TGTGCCAGCAGTCCCACAGGGGGCCCCACCGTCGAGCAGTACTTC. Amino acids: CASSPTGGPTVEQYF.

The table lists this clone with a few counts. The V gene is TRBV6-5, the J gene TRBJ2-7; 7 positions match TRBD2. V dropped 2 bases and J dropped 0; count of bases not matched to a gene: 4. Germline values: CDR1 MNHEY, CDR2 SVGAGI. This CDR3 region has 15 residues. The CDR3 DNA reads TGTGCCAGCAGTTACGCGGGGGTGAGCTCCTACGAGCAGTACTTC. Translated: CASSYAGVSSYEQYF.